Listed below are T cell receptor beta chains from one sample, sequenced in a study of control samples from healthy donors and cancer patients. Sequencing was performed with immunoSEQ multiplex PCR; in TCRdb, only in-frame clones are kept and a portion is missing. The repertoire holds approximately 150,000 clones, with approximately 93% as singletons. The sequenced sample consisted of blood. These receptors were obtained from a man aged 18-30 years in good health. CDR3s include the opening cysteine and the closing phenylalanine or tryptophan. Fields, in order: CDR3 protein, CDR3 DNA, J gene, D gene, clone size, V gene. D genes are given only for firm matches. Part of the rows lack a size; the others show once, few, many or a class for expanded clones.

CDR3 protein: CASLSKRPYEQYF
CDR3 DNA: TGTGCCAGCCTTTCGAAGCGCCCCTACGAGCAGTACTTC
J gene: TRBJ2-7
D gene: NA
clone size: NA
V gene: TRBV28

CDR3 protein: CASRRTGLTDTQYF
CDR3 DNA: TGTGCCAGCAGACGGACAGGACTCACAGATACGCAGTATTTT
J gene: TRBJ2-3
D gene: TRBD1
clone size: NA
V gene: TRBV27

CDR3 protein: CASSQQVGENEKLFF
CDR3 DNA: TGCGCCAGCAGCCAACAGGTCGGAGAGAATGAAAAACTGTTTTTT
J gene: TRBJ1-4
D gene: NA
clone size: NA
V gene: TRBV4-3

CDR3 protein: CASRDREGPYNEQFF
CDR3 DNA: TGCGCCAGCAGGGACCGGGAGGGGCCATACAATGAGCAGTTCTTC
J gene: TRBJ2-1
D gene: TRBD2
clone size: NA
V gene: TRBV4-1

CDR3 protein: CASSLIQTLTPLRNTEAFF
CDR3 DNA: TGCGCCAGCAGCTTGATACAGACTCTTACCCCCCTTCGGAACACTGAAGCTTTCTTT
J gene: TRBJ1-1
D gene: NA
clone size: NA
V gene: TRBV5-1

CDR3 protein: CAIRGQPNEKLFF
CDR3 DNA: TGTGCCATCAGAGGACAGCCGAATGAAAAACTGTTTTTT
J gene: TRBJ1-4
D gene: NA
clone size: NA
V gene: TRBV10-3

CDR3 protein: CASSTRGGPGANYGYTF
CDR3 DNA: TGTGCCAGCAGCACTAGGGGGGGGCCAGGGGCTAACTATGGCTACACCTTC
J gene: TRBJ1-2
D gene: NA
clone size: NA
V gene: TRBV27

CDR3 protein: CASSIDFPSSYNSPLHF
CDR3 DNA: TGTGCCAGCAGTATCGACTTTCCGAGCTCCTATAATTCACCCCTCCACTTT
J gene: TRBJ1-6
D gene: NA
clone size: NA
V gene: TRBV27

CDR3 protein: CASSPYRGPLNGYTF
CDR3 DNA: TGCGCCAGCAGCCCCTACAGGGGCCCCCTCAATGGCTACACCTTC
J gene: TRBJ1-2
D gene: TRBD1
clone size: NA
V gene: TRBV4-1

CDR3 protein: CASSLGSGKDRQYGYTF
CDR3 DNA: TGCGCCAGCAGCTTGGGGTCGGGAAAAGACAGACAGTATGGCTACACCTTC
J gene: TRBJ1-2
D gene: NA
clone size: NA
V gene: TRBV5-1

CDR3 protein: CASSSVGGGARAYNEQFF
CDR3 DNA: TGCGCCAGCAGCTCAGTCGGCGGGGGGGCCCGCGCCTACAATGAGCAGTTCTTC
J gene: TRBJ2-1
D gene: TRBD2
clone size: NA
V gene: TRBV5-1

CDR3 protein: CAWTGSGSGQYF
CDR3 DNA: TGTGCCTGGACTGGGTCCGGGAGTGGGCAGTACTTC
J gene: TRBJ2-7
D gene: NA
clone size: NA
V gene: TRBV30

CDR3 protein: CASSPFGAEAFF
CDR3 DNA: TGTGCCAGCAGTCCGTTTGGCGCTGAAGCTTTCTTT
J gene: TRBJ1-1
D gene: NA
clone size: NA
V gene: TRBV28

CDR3 protein: CAISELKSTNEKLFF
CDR3 DNA: TGTGCCATCAGTGAGTTAAAATCCACTAATGAAAAACTGTTTTTT
J gene: TRBJ1-4
D gene: NA
clone size: NA
V gene: TRBV10-3

CDR3 protein: CASREARRGTDTQYF
CDR3 DNA: TGTGCCAGCAGGGAGGCGCGAAGAGGCACAGATACGCAGTATTTT
J gene: TRBJ2-3
D gene: NA
clone size: NA
V gene: TRBV2

CDR3 protein: CASSLEGLATNEQFF
CDR3 DNA: TGTGCCAGCAGCTTAGAGGGACTAGCGACGAATGAGCAGTTCTTC
J gene: TRBJ2-1
D gene: TRBD2
clone size: NA
V gene: TRBV7-9

CDR3 protein: CASRDRGRVQETQYF
CDR3 DNA: TGTGCCAGCAGAGACAGGGGGCGAGTCCAAGAGACCCAGTACTTC
J gene: TRBJ2-5
D gene: TRBD1
clone size: NA
V gene: TRBV27

CDR3 protein: CASSSGEPIGEQYF
CDR3 DNA: TGTGCCAGCAGTTCAGGGGAACCAATTGGGGAGCAGTACTTC
J gene: TRBJ2-7
D gene: NA
clone size: NA
V gene: TRBV28

CDR3 protein: CASQTSGNEQFF
CDR3 DNA: TGTGCCAGTCAGACTAGCGGCAATGAGCAGTTCTTC
J gene: TRBJ2-1
D gene: TRBD2
clone size: once
V gene: TRBV19

CDR3 protein: CASSRGQRSSTGELFF
CDR3 DNA: TGTGCCAGCAGCAGGGGGCAGCGGAGTTCCACCGGGGAGCTGTTTTTT
J gene: TRBJ2-2
D gene: TRBD1
clone size: few
V gene: TRBV9

CDR3 protein: CASSPTSRGAPQETQYF
CDR3 DNA: TGTGCCAGCAGCCCAACGTCACGCGGGGCCCCCCAAGAGACCCAGTACTTC
J gene: TRBJ2-5
D gene: NA
clone size: once
V gene: TRBV21-1

CDR3 protein: CACRLAGGPGADTQYF
CDR3 DNA: TGTGCCTGTCGACTAGCGGGAGGGCCCGGCGCAGATACGCAGTATTTT
J gene: TRBJ2-3
D gene: TRBD2
clone size: NA
V gene: TRBV30

CDR3 protein: CASSYGQISYYGYTF
CDR3 DNA: TGTGCCAGCAGCTACGGACAGATATCCTACTATGGCTACACCTTC
J gene: TRBJ1-2
D gene: NA
clone size: NA
V gene: TRBV7-2

CDR3 protein: CASSSTGDLSSGNTIYF
CDR3 DNA: TGTGCCAGCAGCTCCACAGGGGACTTGAGCTCTGGAAACACCATATATTTT
J gene: TRBJ1-3
D gene: TRBD1
clone size: NA
V gene: TRBV5-5

CDR3 protein: CASSLRTGRETQYF
CDR3 DNA: TGTGCCAGCAGCTTAAGGACAGGGCGGGAGACCCAGTACTTC
J gene: TRBJ2-5
D gene: TRBD1
clone size: NA
V gene: TRBV5-4

CDR3 protein: CARRDRGSSRNTIYF
CDR3 DNA: TGTGCCCGACGGGACAGGGGATCTAGTAGAAACACCATATATTTT
J gene: TRBJ1-3
D gene: TRBD1
clone size: NA
V gene: TRBV30

CDR3 protein: CASRGQTYYNEQFF
CDR3 DNA: TGTGCCAGTCGAGGACAGACCTACTACAATGAGCAGTTCTTC
J gene: TRBJ2-1
D gene: NA
clone size: NA
V gene: TRBV19

CDR3 protein: CASTGRGGSNQPQHF
CDR3 DNA: TGTGCCAGCACTGGGCGGGGGGGTAGCAATCAGCCCCAGCATTTT
J gene: TRBJ1-5
D gene: NA
clone size: NA
V gene: TRBV27

CDR3 protein: CASTESANYNEQFF
CDR3 DNA: TGTGCCAGCACCGAGAGTGCTAATTACAATGAGCAGTTCTTC
J gene: TRBJ2-1
D gene: NA
clone size: NA
V gene: TRBV6-5

CDR3 protein: CASSNGHNYNSPLHF
CDR3 DNA: TGTGCCAGCAGCAACGGACACAACTATAATTCACCCCTCCACTTT
J gene: TRBJ1-6
D gene: NA
clone size: NA
V gene: TRBV6-4

CDR3 protein: CAISESGGENQPQHF
CDR3 DNA: TGTGCCATCAGTGAGTCAGGGGGGGAAAATCAGCCCCAGCATTTT
J gene: TRBJ1-5
D gene: NA
clone size: once
V gene: TRBV10-3

CDR3 protein: CASSLGVGGDNYGYTF
CDR3 DNA: TGTGCCAGCAGCTTAGGTGTAGGAGGGGACAACTATGGCTACACCTTC
J gene: TRBJ1-2
D gene: NA
clone size: NA
V gene: TRBV7-9

CDR3 protein: CASSFFGANTGELFF
CDR3 DNA: TGTGCCAGCAGCTTTTTCGGGGCGAACACCGGGGAGCTGTTTTTT
J gene: TRBJ2-2
D gene: NA
clone size: NA
V gene: TRBV7-3

CDR3 protein: CASSLGGHEQFF
CDR3 DNA: TGCGCCAGCAGCTTGGGGGGGCATGAGCAGTTCTTC
J gene: TRBJ2-1
D gene: NA
clone size: NA
V gene: TRBV5-1

CDR3 protein: CASLGGSNYGYTF
CDR3 DNA: TGTGCCAGTCTCGGGGGAAGTAACTATGGCTACACCTTC
J gene: TRBJ1-2
D gene: NA
clone size: NA
V gene: TRBV28

CDR3 protein: CASPDNPRTEAFF
CDR3 DNA: TGTGCCTCCCCGGACAATCCGCGTACTGAAGCTTTCTTT
J gene: TRBJ1-1
D gene: NA
clone size: NA
V gene: TRBV30

CDR3 protein: CASSLWSGEAYYEQYF
CDR3 DNA: TGTGCCAGCAGCTTATGGTCAGGGGAGGCCTACTACGAGCAGTACTTC
J gene: TRBJ2-7
D gene: NA
clone size: NA
V gene: TRBV7-9

CDR3 protein: CASSLEVSESYTF
CDR3 DNA: TGTGCCAGCAGTTTAGAGGTCAGCGAGAGCTACACCTTC
J gene: TRBJ1-2
D gene: NA
clone size: NA
V gene: TRBV28

CDR3 protein: CASSQDPISGANTGELFF
CDR3 DNA: TGCGCCAGCAGCCAAGATCCGATCTCCGGGGCGAACACCGGGGAGCTGTTTTTT
J gene: TRBJ2-2
D gene: NA
clone size: NA
V gene: TRBV4-3

CDR3 protein: CASSVVSDSYEQYF
CDR3 DNA: TGTGCCAGCAGCGTAGTGTCGGATTCCTACGAGCAGTACTTC
J gene: TRBJ2-7
D gene: NA
clone size: NA
V gene: TRBV9